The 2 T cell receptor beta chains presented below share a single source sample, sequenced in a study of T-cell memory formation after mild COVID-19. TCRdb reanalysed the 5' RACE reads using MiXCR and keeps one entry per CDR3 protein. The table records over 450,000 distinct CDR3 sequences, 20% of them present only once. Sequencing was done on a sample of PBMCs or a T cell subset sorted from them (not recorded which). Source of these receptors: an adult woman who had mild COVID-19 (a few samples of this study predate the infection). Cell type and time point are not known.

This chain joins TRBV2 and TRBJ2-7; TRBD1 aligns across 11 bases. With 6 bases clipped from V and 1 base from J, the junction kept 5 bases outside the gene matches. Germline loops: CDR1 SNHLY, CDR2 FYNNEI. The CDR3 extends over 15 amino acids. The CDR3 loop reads CASREGQGGSYEQYF. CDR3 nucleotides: TGTGCCAGCAGAGAGGGACAGGGGGGATCCTACGAGCAGTACTTC.

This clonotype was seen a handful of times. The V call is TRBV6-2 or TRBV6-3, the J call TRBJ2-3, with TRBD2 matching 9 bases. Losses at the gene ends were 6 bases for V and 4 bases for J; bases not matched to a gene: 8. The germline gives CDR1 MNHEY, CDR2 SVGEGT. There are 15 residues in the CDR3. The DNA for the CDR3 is TGTGCCAGCAGCCCCGGGACTAGCATCTCAGATACGCAGTATTTT. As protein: CASSPGTSISDTQYF.